One sample yielded the 27 T cell receptor beta chains listed below, sequenced in a study of cytomegalovirus exposure and HLA in healthy donors. In the PCR, 60 Vbeta and 13 Jbeta primers were used. Sequenced by immunoSEQ multiplex PCR; TCRdb stores in-frame clones only, minus some. The data contain more than 150,000 clones, over 70% of them seen just once; the ten biggest clones take up 1.3%. The source material was PBMCs. These receptors were taken from a man aged 50-59 years in good health and CMV-seropositive.

The V call is TRBV14, the J call TRBJ2-2; D remains ambiguous. The CDR3 sequence is 13 residues long. Germline V gives CDR1 SGHDN, CDR2 FVKESK. Trimming removed 5 bases at V and 4 bases at J, with 8 bases between. The CDR3 DNA reads as TGTGCCAGCAGCAAAGTTCGCACCGGGGAGCTGTTTTTT. Translation: CASSKVRTGELFF.

The CDR3 reads CASSSTGTGFNEQYF. The CDR3 nucleotides read TGTGCCAGCAGTTCAACCGGGACAGGGTTCAACGAGCAGTACTTC. The V and J genes are TRBV6-1 and TRBJ2-7, with 9 bases aligning to TRBD1. The germline V gene encodes CDR1 MNHNS and CDR2 SASEGT. Losses at the gene ends were 5 bases for V and 5 bases for J; bases not matched to a gene: 10. The CDR3 has 15 amino acids.

The rearrangement uses TRBV28 and TRBJ2-1, with 11 positions matching TRBD2. Per the germline V gene, CDR1 is MDHEN and CDR2 is SYDVKM. The trim removed 6 bases at V and 5 bases at J, leaving 15 bases unmatched. The CDR3 totals 18 residues. The CDR3 reads CASRTGTAGTSGDNEQFF. CDR3 in DNA: TGTGCCAGCAGAACCGGGACAGCCGGGACTAGCGGCGACAATGAGCAGTTCTTC.

The CDR3, as DNA: TGTGCCAGCAGTGACTTAGGCACTGGATCAGCCAAAAACATTCAGTACTTC. Encoded protein: CASSDLGTGSAKNIQYF. This chain joins TRBV27 and TRBJ2-4; D call uncertain. CDR1 MNHEY and CDR2 SMNVEV come from the germline V gene (reference sequence). This CDR3 spans 17 amino acids. Deletions cut 5 bases from V and 0 bases from J, with 17 bases between.

The chain combines TRBV11-2 with TRBJ2-3, with D unclear. Germline V gene data show CDR1 as SGHAT and CDR2 as FQNNGV. The CDR3 is 13 amino acids. V shed 4 bases and J shed 1 base, with 6 bases lying between them. CDR3: CASSSSGTDTQYF. CDR3 in DNA: TGTGCCAGCAGCTCCTCCGGCACAGATACGCAGTATTTT. Drawing the rest from reference TRBV11-2 and TRBJ2-3, the complete variable domain is EAGVAQSPRYKIIEKRQSVAFWCNPISGHATLYWYQQILGQGPKLLIQFQNNGVVDDSQLPKDRFSAERLKGVDSTLKIQPAKLEDSAVYLCASSSSGTDTQYFGPGTRLTVL.

CDR3 loop: CASNPGDSGANVLTF. DNA for the CDR3: TGTGCCAGTAACCCGGGGGATTCTGGGGCCAACGTCCTGACTTTC. The chain joins TRBV19 to TRBJ2-6, with D possibly being TRBD2 (6 bases). The germline gives CDR1 LNHDA, CDR2 SQIVND (reference sequence). The ends were cut back, 7 bases at V and 1 base at J, with 11 bases in the middle. This CDR3 has 15 amino acids.

The rearrangement joins TRBV25-1 to TRBJ2-3; D unclear. The CDR3 length is 15 residues. V shed 3 bases and J shed 6 bases, with 16 bases lying between them. CDR1 MGHDK and CDR2 SYGVNS come from the germline V gene. DNA for the CDR3: TGTGCCAGCAGTGATAGAACAGCTTCCCTCGATACGCAGTATTTT. Amino acids: CASSDRTASLDTQYF.

This clone was seen a handful of times. The rearrangement joins TRBV25-1 to TRBJ1-5; a weak D match, TRBD1 (5 bases). V shed 5 bases and J shed 9 bases, with 11 bases lying between them. The germline CDR1 and CDR2 sequences are MGHDK and SYGVNS. The CDR3 contains 12 residues. CDR3 nucleotides: TGTGCCAGCAGTTTCGGGGGGGGGCCCCAGCATTTT. Residues: CASSFGGGPQHF.

This clone was observed once. This chain uses TRBV15 with TRBJ2-1; 10 nucleotides align to TRBD2. Trimming at V came to 3 bases and at J to 4 bases, leaving 9 bases not matched to a gene. From germline, CDR1 is LNHNV and CDR2 YYDKDF (reference sequence). The CDR3 length is 17 residues. This CDR3 reads CATSRGGSGGSYNEQFF. The DNA of the CDR3 is TGTGCCACCAGCAGGGGTGGTAGCGGGGGGTCATACAATGAGCAGTTCTTC.

The J gene is TRBJ2-5, the V gene TRBV5-1; 10 bases are a match to TRBD2. V lost 0 bases, J lost 4 bases, and 6 bases stayed unmatched. Germline CDR1 SGHRS, CDR2 YFSETQ. The CDR3 is 16 amino acids. The CDR3 DNA is TGCGCCAGCAGCTTGGATCCTAGCGGGGGTGCAGAGACCCAGTACTTC. Translating gives CASSLDPSGGAETQYF.

The rearrangement uses TRBV7-9 and TRBJ2-3; 11 nucleotides align to TRBD2. Germline V CDR1 and CDR2: SEHNR, FQNEAQ (reference sequence). CDR3 length: 18 amino acids. V shed 3 bases and J 2 bases; nucleotides not matched to a gene: 10. CDR3 protein: CASSFFFLAGGITDTQYF. CDR3 sequence (DNA): TGTGCCAGCAGCTTCTTTTTCCTAGCGGGGGGAATCACAGATACGCAGTATTTT.

The CDR3 loop reads CASSLLVRGGTGELFF. The CDR3 DNA is TGTGCCAGCAGCCTATTGGTTAGGGGTGGCACCGGGGAGCTGTTTTTT. This rearrangement joins TRBV5-5 to TRBJ2-2; perhaps TRBD1 as D (5 bases). CDR1 and CDR2 (germline): SGHKS, YYEKEE (reference sequence). The CDR3 has 16 amino acids. Trimming pared 4 bases from V and 4 bases from J, leaving 17 bases between. The full variable domain, with the rest looked up from reference TRBV5-5 and TRBJ2-2, is DAGVTQSPTHLIKTRGQQVTLRCSPISGHKSVSWYQQVLGQGPQFIFQYYEKEERGRGNFPDRFSARQFPNYSSELNVNALLLGDSALYLCASSLLVRGGTGELFFGEGSRLTVL.

The chain is built from TRBV5-4 and TRBJ2-3, with D perhaps TRBD1 (5 bases). The V gene lost 2 bases and the J gene lost 1 base, with 17 bases spanning the gap. Germline V gene sequence: CDR1 SGHNT, CDR2 YYREEE (reference sequence). This CDR3 has 17 residues. The CDR3 protein is CASSLRSGSPRTDTQYF. The DNA for the CDR3 is TGTGCCAGCAGCTTAAGATCAGGGTCCCCCCGCACAGATACGCAGTATTTT.

J is TRBJ2-7 and V is TRBV5-6, with TRBD2 identical over 8 bases. Per the germline V gene, CDR1 is SGHDT and CDR2 is YYEEEE. This CDR3 region has 14 residues. The V segment lost 1 base and the J segment 2 bases; nucleotides outside the gene matches: 2. CDR3 coding DNA: TGTGCCAGCAGCTTGACTAGCGGTGCCTACGAGCAGTACTTC. It encodes CASSLTSGAYEQYF.

The gene calls are TRBV29-1 and TRBJ1-1; 8 bases are a match to TRBD1. The CDR3 covers 14 residues. From germline, CDR1 is SQVTM and CDR2 ANQGSEA. V was clipped by 7 bases and J by 3 bases; unmatched bases: 10. The CDR3 sequence: CSGKRDRQYTEAFF. As DNA, the CDR3 is TGCAGCGGTAAGAGGGACAGGCAGTACACTGAAGCTTTCTTT.

The CDR3 region is CASSHLGRSSQNEQFF. In nucleotides, the CDR3 is TGTGCCAGCAGCCATCTAGGTAGATCTAGCCAGAATGAGCAGTTCTTC. The gene calls are TRBV4-2 and TRBJ2-1; a weak D match, TRBD2 (5 bases). Germline V gene sequence: CDR1 LGHNA, CDR2 YNFKEQ. Trimming cost V 3 bases and J 7 bases, with 19 bases left between them. The CDR3 spans 16 residues.

This clone has only a few counts. Other DNA sequences in the same sample also yield this CDR3. This sequence joins TRBV4-1 and TRBJ2-7; D is unclear. Germline CDR1 is MGHRA and CDR2 is YSYEKL. V lost 1 base and J 3 bases, leaving 10 bases between the germline ends. This CDR3 region has 14 residues. The CDR3 DNA reads as TGCGCCAGCAGCCAAGCCGCCGGAGTCTACGAGCAGTACTTC. The encoded protein is CASSQAAGVYEQYF.

This chain's CDR3 is CASSLGGLSNQPQHF. CDR3 DNA sequence: TGTGCCAGCAGCTTGGGGGGGTTAAGCAATCAGCCCCAGCATTTT. The chain links TRBV11-2 to TRBJ1-5, with TRBD1 as a possible D gene (5 bases). Trimming took 3 bases from V and 1 from J, leaving 10 bases between them. This CDR3 spans 15 amino acids. The germline CDR1 and CDR2 sequences are SGHAT and FQNNGV.

This rearrangement joins TRBV6-1 to TRBJ2-5; weak D call: TRBD2 (6 bases). Germline CDR1 and CDR2: MNHNS and SASEGT. Deletions cut 1 base from V and 2 bases from J, with 23 bases between. The CDR3 consists of 19 residues. For the CDR3, the DNA is TGTGCCAGCAGTGAAGTAAAGGGGACGGGAGCAGTCGAACAAGAGACCCAGTACTTC. Translating it yields CASSEVKGTGAVEQETQYF.

This chain joins TRBV18 and TRBJ1-2; D call uncertain. V shed 3 bases and J shed 5 bases, with 7 bases lying between them. CDR3 length: 12 amino acids. Germline V CDR1 and CDR2: KGHSH, LQKENI. As DNA, the CDR3 is TGTGCCAGCTCACCGGCGGGTTATGGCTACACCTTC. Translation gives CASSPAGYGYTF.

The V and J genes are TRBV28 and TRBJ1-2; tentatively, D is TRBD1 (5 bases). V was trimmed by 2 bases and J by 3 bases, leaving 10 bases between them. Germline V lookup: CDR1 MDHEN, CDR2 SYDVKM. The CDR3 totals 14 residues. CDR3 sequence: CASSLTQGHYGYTF. The CDR3 DNA follows: TGTGCCAGCAGTTTAACCCAGGGTCACTATGGCTACACCTTC.

The sample holds one count of this clone. The chain recombines TRBV15 with TRBJ2-7; tentatively, D is TRBD1 (5 bases). The CDR3 is made up of 12 amino acids. V dropped 2 bases and J dropped 6 bases, with 8 bases sitting between them. Germline lookup yields CDR1 LNHNV and CDR2 YYDKDF (reference sequence). CDR3: CATSRLGVEQYF. The CDR3 DNA reads as TGTGCCACCAGCAGATTAGGGGTCGAGCAGTACTTC.

The chain links TRBV7-8 to TRBJ2-2; 9 nucleotides line up with TRBD1. Trimming cost V 4 bases and J 8 bases; bases outside gene matches: 8. This CDR3 is built from 15 residues. CDR1 is SGHVS, CDR2 FQNEAQ, per germline. The CDR3 sequence: CASSYGDRVGGELFF. The CDR3 DNA reads as TGTGCCAGCAGCTACGGGGACAGGGTGGGGGGGGAGCTGTTTTTT.

The chain employs TRBV2 and TRBJ2-2; tentatively, D is TRBD1 (5 bases). CDR3 length equals 12 residues. Trimming shortened V by 8 bases and J by 4 bases, and 8 bases separated the two germline ends. Germline V CDR1 and CDR2: SNHLY, FYNNEI. CDR3 nucleotides: TGTGCCAGCCGCCAGGGCACCGGGGAGCTGTTTTTT. It encodes CASRQGTGELFF.

This rearrangement joins TRBV30 to TRBJ1-2, with D uncertain. Trimming cost V 3 bases and J 3 bases, with 14 bases left between them. This CDR3 contains 14 residues. Germline loops: CDR1 GTSNPN, CDR2 SVGIG (reference sequence). CDR3 coding DNA: TGTGCCTGGAGCTACACGGCCCAGGACTATGGCTACACCTTC. Its translation: CAWSYTAQDYGYTF.

The chain carries TRBV6-1 and TRBJ2-2; possibly TRBD1 for D (5 bases). Trimming removed 1 base from V and 1 base from J, with 10 bases in between. This CDR3 has 16 amino acids. From germline, CDR1 is MNHNS and CDR2 SASEGT. The CDR3 region is CASSEVGTGNTGELFF. The CDR3 DNA reads as TGTGCCAGCAGTGAAGTGGGTACAGGGAACACCGGGGAGCTGTTTTTT.

The CDR3 is CASSLFGVVNYGYTF. The DNA of the CDR3 is TGTGCCAGCAGCTTATTCGGGGTAGTTAACTATGGCTACACCTTC. V and J are TRBV7-2 and TRBJ1-2; D is ambiguous. The V and J ends lost 2 bases and 1 base respectively, with 11 bases between them. Germline CDR1 SGHTA, CDR2 FQGNSA. CDR3 length equals 15 residues. Full variable domain (outside the CDR3, taken from reference TRBV7-2 and TRBJ1-2): GAGVSQSPSNKVTEKGKDVELRCDPISGHTALYWYRQSLGQGLEFLIYFQGNSAPDKSGLPSDRFSAERTGGSVSTLTIQRTQQEDSAVYLCASSLFGVVNYGYTFGSGTRLTVV.